The rows below give T cell receptor beta chains drawn from one sample of a study of T cell responses to AZD1222 COVID-19 vaccine. The method was immunoSEQ multiplex PCR; TCRdb's version includes in-frame clones alone and lacks a portion of them. The sample consists of 120,000 to 150,000 clones, around 90% of them appearing once. Sequencing used peripheral blood, obtained on day 0 of AZD1222 vaccination. Every receptor here comes from an adult in good health. Each CDR3 is given with its conserved first and last residue. The D gene is left open where the match is weak. Clone size is stated in some rows and not others, as once, few, many or a class when expanded.

D	V	J	size	CDR3	DNA
.	TRBV29-1	TRBJ1-1	.	CSVGQLTAEAFF	TGCAGCGTTGGACAGTTAACGGCTGAAGCTTTCTTT
.	TRBV3-1/TRBV3-2	TRBJ2-7	.	CASSQVGEDPTPYEQYF	TGTGCCAGCAGCCAAGTAGGGGAAGACCCCACGCCCTACGAGCAGTACTTC
.	TRBV4-3	TRBJ2-7	.	CASSQRTGTGGYEQYF	TGCGCCAGCAGCCAACGTACCGGGACCGGCGGCTACGAGCAGTACTTC
.	TRBV28	TRBJ1-1	.	CASSRGLAEAFF	TGTGCCAGCAGCAGAGGACTAGCTGAAGCTTTCTTT
.	TRBV29-1	TRBJ2-3	.	CSVGPLWVASTDTQYF	TGCAGCGTCGGGCCCCTTTGGGTAGCTAGCACAGATACGCAGTATTTT
.	TRBV27	TRBJ1-1	.	CASRRQWNTEAFF	TGTGCCAGCAGGAGACAGTGGAACACTGAAGCTTTCTTT
.	TRBV18	TRBJ1-1	.	CASSPPQGLGNTEAFF	TGTGCCAGCTCACCACCCCAGGGGCTGGGGAACACTGAAGCTTTCTTT
.	TRBV4-1	TRBJ1-2	few	CASSQGSTGAPIYGYTF	TGCGCCAGCAGCCAAGGCTCCACAGGCGCTCCAATCTATGGCTACACCTTC
.	TRBV21-1	TRBJ1-1	.	CASSSRKIDPEAFF	TGTGCCAGCAGCTCCCGTAAGATTGACCCCGAAGCTTTCTTT
.	TRBV7-2	TRBJ2-7	.	CASSGGTADFYEQYF	TGTGCCAGCAGCGGAGGGACAGCAGACTTCTACGAGCAGTACTTC
TRBD1	TRBV4-2	TRBJ1-6	.	CASSQESGRGGPADSPLHF	TGTGCCAGCAGCCAAGAATCGGGCAGGGGGGGCCCTGCGGATTCACCCCTCCACTTT
.	TRBV28	TRBJ2-7	.	CATYGGSSYEQYF	TGTGCCACCTACGGTGGGAGCTCCTACGAGCAGTACTTC
TRBD1	TRBV6-6	TRBJ1-5	.	CASSHTNIIPGQGVNQPQHF	TGTGCCAGCAGCCATACTAATATCATTCCGGGACAGGGTGTCAATCAGCCCCAGCATTTT
.	TRBV2	TRBJ1-5	.	CASREGGASNQPQHF	TGTGCCAGCAGAGAGGGGGGGGCGAGCAATCAGCCCCAGCATTTT
.	TRBV6-6	TRBJ1-1	.	CASREVGRTEAFF	TGTGCCAGCAGGGAAGTCGGACGGACTGAAGCTTTCTTT
.	TRBV19	TRBJ2-7	.	CASSPRKYPEEQYF	TGTGCCAGTAGTCCGCGGAAATACCCGGAGGAGCAGTACTTC
.	TRBV7-2	TRBJ1-3	.	CASSSRGLAGNTIYF	TGTGCCAGCAGCTCTAGGGGCCTCGCTGGAAACACCATATATTTT
.	TRBV30	TRBJ1-2	.	CAWSAGKSREANGYTF	TGTGCCTGGAGTGCCGGGAAGAGTAGAGAGGCGAATGGCTACACCTTC
.	TRBV5-4	TRBJ1-2	.	CASSLDLGMNYGYTF	TGTGCCAGCAGCTTGGACCTGGGAATGAACTATGGCTACACCTTC
.	TRBV7-8	TRBJ1-2	.	CASSGGQKVYGYTF	TGTGCCAGCAGCGGAGGACAGAAAGTCTATGGCTACACCTTC
.	TRBV7-2	TRBJ2-6	once	CASSIARGGSGANVLTF	TGTGCCAGCAGTATAGCCAGAGGTGGCTCTGGGGCCAACGTCCTGACTTTC
.	TRBV7-8	TRBJ1-6	.	CASSLVRNSPLHF	TGTGCCAGCAGCTTAGTACGGAATTCACCCCTCCACTTT
.	TRBV28	TRBJ2-3	.	CASTTGPSTDTQYF	TGTGCCAGCACCACTGGTCCTAGCACAGATACGCAGTATTTT